Sequencing of this T cell receptor (beta chain) was carried out in a study of blood T cell repertoires in COVID-19. The CDR3 extends over 13 amino acids. V lost 5 bases and J 5 bases, leaving 12 bases between the germline ends. Germline V gives CDR1 SNHLY, CDR2 FYNNEI. Assay used: immunoSEQ multiplex PCR; TCRdb lists only in-frame clones, some missing. Among over 130,000 clones, 84% were seen once, and the ten largest hold under 4.5%. The TCR originated in a man over 45 in a cohort exposed to, infected with or recovered from COVID-19 (not recorded which). The V and J genes are TRBV2 and TRBJ1-2; D may be TRBD1 (6 bases). Specimen: PBMCs or T cells enriched from blood (not recorded which). The CDR3 DNA sequence: TGTGCCAGCAGTACTACAGGGCTTTATGGCTACACCTTC. It translates to CASSTTGLYGYTF.